The rows below give T cell receptor beta chains drawn from one sample of a study of blood T cell repertoires in COVID-19. Assay: immunoSEQ multiplex PCR; the TCRdb copy retains only in-frame clones and omits some. The sample has some 200,000 clones; around 87% are singletons. The sequenced sample was peripheral blood. Every receptor here comes from a man aged 35-49 years with active or convalescent COVID-19. Both conserved end residues are part of each CDR3. The D gene is left open where the match is weak. Clone size is given for some rows only: seen once, a few or many times, or a class if the clone is expanded.

v_call	clone_size	d_call	j_call	cdr3_aa	cdr3_nt
TRBV7-8	NA	TRBD2	TRBJ2-1	CASSLRTSGNNEQFF	TGTGCCAGCAGCCTAAGGACTAGCGGGAACAATGAGCAGTTCTTC
TRBV30	NA	TRBD2	TRBJ2-1	CAWSVTIMGLAGGSYNEQFF	TGTGCCTGGAGTGTCACCATTATGGGACTAGCGGGGGGTTCCTACAATGAGCAGTTCTTC
TRBV19	NA	NA	TRBJ1-2	CASSIRDYGYTF	TGTGCCAGTAGTATACGTGACTATGGCTACACCTTC
TRBV10-3	once	NA	TRBJ2-2	CAISDRRGELFF	TGTGCCATCAGTGATCGGCGGGGGGAGCTGTTTTTT
TRBV15	NA	TRBD1	TRBJ1-6	CATSASGTGRNSPLHF	TGTGCCACCAGCGCCTCCGGGACAGGGCGGAATTCACCCCTCCACTTT
TRBV10-2	NA	TRBD2	TRBJ2-7	CASSSSVAGSYEQYF	TGCGCCAGCAGTTCCTCTGTAGCGGGGTCCTACGAGCAGTACTTC
TRBV29-1	NA	NA	TRBJ1-1	CSVETDGLNTEAFF	TGCAGCGTTGAGACAGACGGGTTGAACACTGAAGCTTTCTTT
TRBV6-1	NA	TRBD1	TRBJ2-7	CASSEARGPSYEQYF	TGTGCCAGCAGTGAAGCGAGGGGGCCTTCCTACGAGCAGTACTTC
TRBV11-1	NA	NA	TRBJ2-5	CASSYRSGHDQETQYF	TGTGCCAGCAGCTACAGAAGCGGCCATGACCAAGAGACCCAGTACTTC
TRBV10-3	NA	NA	TRBJ1-2	CAISPDSTNYGYTF	TGTGCCATCAGCCCCGACAGTACTAACTATGGCTACACCTTC
TRBV11-3	few	NA	TRBJ2-3	CASSSTNTDTQYF	TGTGCCAGCAGCTCGACTAACACAGATACGCAGTATTTT
TRBV18	once	NA	TRBJ2-2	CASSPMVDTGELFF	TGTGCCAGCTCTCCCATGGTAGACACCGGGGAGCTGTTTTTT
TRBV6-5	NA	TRBD1	TRBJ2-3	CASSSPGTGGRDTQYF	TGTGCCAGCAGTTCCCCCGGGACAGGGGGTCGAGATACGCAGTATTTT
TRBV9	NA	NA	TRBJ1-4	CASSGESNEKLFF	TGTGCCAGCTCTGGAGAATCAAATGAAAAACTGTTTTTT
TRBV2	NA	NA	TRBJ1-4	CASSVQLGEKLFF	TGTGCCAGCAGTGTACAGCTCGGTGAAAAACTGTTTTTT
TRBV14	NA	NA	TRBJ1-1	CASSQGGRENRHTEAFF	TGTGCCAGCAGCCAAGGGGGTAGGGAGAATAGGCACACTGAAGCTTTCTTT
TRBV11-2	NA	NA	TRBJ2-5	CASSLSDGGWETQYF	TGTGCCAGCAGCTTATCCGACGGGGGATGGGAGACCCAGTACTTC
TRBV28	NA	TRBD1	TRBJ1-6	CASSLSDRGWRSPLHF	TGTGCCAGCAGTTTATCGGACAGGGGTTGGAGGTCACCCCTCCACTTT
TRBV2	NA	NA	TRBJ2-3	CASSERGTGTDTQYF	TGTGCCAGCAGTGAAAGGGGGACGGGAACAGATACGCAGTATTTT
TRBV6-5	NA	TRBD2	TRBJ2-2	CASSPAGGATGELFF	TGTGCCAGCAGCCCCGCGGGGGGGGCCACCGGGGAGCTGTTTTTT
TRBV10-1	NA	NA	TRBJ1-6	CASSPNRDSPLHF	TGCGCCAGCAGCCCAAACAGGGATTCACCCCTCCACTTT
TRBV5-1	NA	TRBD1	TRBJ1-5	CASSLTGTGDQPQHF	TGCGCCAGCAGCTTGACCGGGACAGGGGATCAGCCCCAGCATTTT
TRBV2	once	NA	TRBJ2-3	CASSAVKENTQYF	TGTGCCAGCAGTGCGGTCAAAGAGAATACGCAGTATTTT
TRBV3-1/TRBV3-2	NA	NA	TRBJ1-1	CASSSTESTEAFF	TGTGCCAGCAGCTCAACCGAGAGCACTGAAGCTTTCTTT
TRBV12-3/TRBV12-4	NA	NA	TRBJ2-7	CASSLGGGNEQYF	TGTGCCAGCAGTTTAGGAGGGGGAAACGAGCAGTACTTC
TRBV10-1	NA	TRBD1	TRBJ2-2	CASSITGGLNTGELFF	TGCGCCAGCAGTATTACAGGGGGCCTAAACACCGGGGAGCTGTTTTTT
TRBV9	NA	TRBD2	TRBJ2-1	CASSVSGDVNEQFF	TGTGCCAGCAGCGTAAGCGGGGATGTTAATGAGCAGTTCTTC
TRBV9	NA	TRBD2	TRBJ2-5	CASSVGTSGGETQYF	TGTGCCAGCAGCGTAGGGACTAGCGGGGGGGAGACCCAGTACTTC
TRBV2	NA	NA	TRBJ2-1	CASSGGVLYNEQFF	TGTGCCAGCAGTGGGGGGGTTCTCTACAATGAGCAGTTCTTC
TRBV10-3	once	NA	TRBJ2-7	CAITSGLIENYEQYF	TGTGCCATCACCTCCGGTCTTATTGAGAACTACGAGCAGTACTTC
TRBV19	NA	TRBD1	TRBJ1-5	CASSTGGQPQHF	TGTGCCAGTAGTACAGGGGGCCAGCCCCAGCATTTT
TRBV29-1	NA	NA	TRBJ1-1	CSVNLEMNTEAFF	TGCAGCGTTAACCTAGAAATGAACACTGAAGCTTTCTTT
TRBV10-1	NA	NA	TRBJ1-3	CASSRIVFWAGTGNTIYF	TGCGCCAGCAGCCGTATCGTTTTCTGGGCAGGGACAGGAAACACCATATATTTT
TRBV7-9	NA	NA	TRBJ2-2	CASSLQGRTGELFF	TGTGCCAGCAGTCTTCAGGGGCGGACCGGGGAGCTGTTTTTT
TRBV7-3	NA	NA	TRBJ1-1	CASSPQGSNTEAFF	TGTGCCAGCAGCCCGCAGGGGTCTAACACTGAAGCTTTCTTT
TRBV6-5	once	NA	TRBJ2-7	CASSITGHEQYF	TGTGCCAGCAGTATTACAGGACACGAGCAGTACTTC
TRBV15	NA	TRBD1	TRBJ1-5	CATRSTGGVSNQPQHF	TGTGCCACCAGAAGTACAGGGGGCGTAAGCAATCAGCCCCAGCATTTT
TRBV30	NA	NA	TRBJ1-5	CAWSVQYGQPQHF	TGTGCCTGGAGTGTACAGTATGGACAGCCCCAGCATTTT
TRBV6-5	NA	NA	TRBJ2-6	CASSYSSGAGANVLTF	TGTGCCAGCAGTTACTCATCAGGGGCTGGGGCCAACGTCCTGACTTTC
TRBV19	few	TRBD1	TRBJ1-3	CASSIGGQGKGNTIYF	TGTGCCAGTAGTATCGGAGGACAGGGCAAGGGAAACACCATATATTTT
TRBV30	once	NA	TRBJ1-6	CAWSYSSYNSPLHF	TGTGCCTGGAGCTACAGCTCCTATAATTCACCCCTCCACTTT